This TCR beta chain comes out of a study of liver allograft versus peripheral blood T cells. Background on the study: In transplanted livers, T cell receptor repertoires were compared with those found in the recipients' peripheral blood. Broader study findings: As reported, T cell receptor repertoires inside liver allografts differed from those present in peripheral blood.

TCRdb ran MiXCR on the reads and lists one entry per CDR3 protein. The sample lists some 2,000 distinct CDR3 sequences; 15% were seen once. By sample fraction, this clonotype is large. Antigen: not known. Germline V gives CDR1 SQVTM, CDR2 ANQGSEA. V lost 4 bases, J lost 0 bases, and 7 bases lay in between. This CDR3 spans 13 amino acids. The chain employs TRBV29-1 and TRBJ1-5, with D perhaps TRBD1 (6 bases). The TCR comes from a human patient who had a liver transplant. The T cells may partly be graft donor cells. The DNA for the CDR3 is TGCAGCGTTGGGACAGATAGCAATCAGCCCCAGCATTTT. Translation: CSVGTDSNQPQHF.